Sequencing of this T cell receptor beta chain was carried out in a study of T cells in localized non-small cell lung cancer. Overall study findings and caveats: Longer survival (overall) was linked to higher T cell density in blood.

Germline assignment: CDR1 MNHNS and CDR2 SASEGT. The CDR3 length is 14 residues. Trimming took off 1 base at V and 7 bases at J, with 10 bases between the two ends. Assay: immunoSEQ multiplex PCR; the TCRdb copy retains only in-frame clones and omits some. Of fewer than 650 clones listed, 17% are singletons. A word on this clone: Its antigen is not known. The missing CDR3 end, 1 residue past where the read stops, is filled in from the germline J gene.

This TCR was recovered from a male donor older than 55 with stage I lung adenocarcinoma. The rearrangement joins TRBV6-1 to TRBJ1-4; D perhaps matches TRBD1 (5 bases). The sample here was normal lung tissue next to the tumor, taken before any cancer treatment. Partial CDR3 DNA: TGTGCCAGCAGTGAAGGCAGGGTGGGTGAAAAACTGTTT. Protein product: CASSEGRVGEKLF. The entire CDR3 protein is CASSEGRVGEKLFF.